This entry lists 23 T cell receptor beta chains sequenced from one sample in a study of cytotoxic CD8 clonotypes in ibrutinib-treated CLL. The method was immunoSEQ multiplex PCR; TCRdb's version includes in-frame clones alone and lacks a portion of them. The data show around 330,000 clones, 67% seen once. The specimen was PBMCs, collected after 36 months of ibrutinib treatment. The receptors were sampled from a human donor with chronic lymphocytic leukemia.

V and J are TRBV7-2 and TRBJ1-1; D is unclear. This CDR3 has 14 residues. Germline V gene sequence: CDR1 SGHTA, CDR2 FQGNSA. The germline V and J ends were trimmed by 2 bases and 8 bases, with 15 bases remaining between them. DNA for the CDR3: TGTGCCAGCAGCTTAACCAGCGGACCTCGCGAAGCTTTCTTT. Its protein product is CASSLTSGPREAFF.

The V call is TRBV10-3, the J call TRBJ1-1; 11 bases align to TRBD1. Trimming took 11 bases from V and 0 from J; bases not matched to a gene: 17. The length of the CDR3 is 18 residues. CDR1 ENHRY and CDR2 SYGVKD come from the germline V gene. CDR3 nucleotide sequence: TGTGCCCCTCCAGGACAGGGGGCCAAAAGATCTCTGAACACTGAAGCTTTCTTT. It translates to CAPPGQGAKRSLNTEAFF.

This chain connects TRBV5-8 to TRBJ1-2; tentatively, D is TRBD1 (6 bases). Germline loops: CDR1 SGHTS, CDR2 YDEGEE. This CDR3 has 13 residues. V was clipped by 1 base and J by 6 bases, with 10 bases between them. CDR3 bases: TGTGCCAGCAGCTTGAACAGGGAGGATGGCTACACCTTC. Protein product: CASSLNREDGYTF.

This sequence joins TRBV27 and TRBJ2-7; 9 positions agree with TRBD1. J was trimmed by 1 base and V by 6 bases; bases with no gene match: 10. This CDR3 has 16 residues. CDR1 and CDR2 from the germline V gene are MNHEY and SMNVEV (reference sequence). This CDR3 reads CASRERGGTGSYEQYF. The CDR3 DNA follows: TGTGCCAGCAGGGAGCGAGGGGGGACAGGGTCCTACGAGCAGTACTTC.

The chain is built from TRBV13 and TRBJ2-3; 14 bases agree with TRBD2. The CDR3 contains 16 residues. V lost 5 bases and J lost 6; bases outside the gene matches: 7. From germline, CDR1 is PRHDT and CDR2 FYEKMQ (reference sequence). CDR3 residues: CASSTTSGRARDTQYF. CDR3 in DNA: TGTGCCAGCAGCACGACTAGCGGGAGGGCCAGGGATACGCAGTATTTT.

CDR3 nucleotides: TGTGCCAGCAGCTTGGGGGGCCAAGAGACCCAGTACTTC. It specifies CASSLGGQETQYF. This chain links TRBV5-6 with TRBJ2-5; D is unclear. V lost 0 bases, J lost 1 base, and 4 bases lay in between. CDR1 is SGHDT and CDR2 is YYEEEE in the germline V gene. This CDR3 region has 13 residues.

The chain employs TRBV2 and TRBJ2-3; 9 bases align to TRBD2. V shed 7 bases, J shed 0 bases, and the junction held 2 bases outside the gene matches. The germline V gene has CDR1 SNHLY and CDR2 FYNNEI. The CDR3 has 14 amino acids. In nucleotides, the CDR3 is TGTGCCAGCATAAGCGGGAGGAGCACAGATACGCAGTATTTT. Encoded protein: CASISGRSTDTQYF.

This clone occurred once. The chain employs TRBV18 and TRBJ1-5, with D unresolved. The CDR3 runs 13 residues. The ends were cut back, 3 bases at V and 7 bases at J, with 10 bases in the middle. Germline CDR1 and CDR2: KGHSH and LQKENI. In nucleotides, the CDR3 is TGTGCCAGCTCACCCCTTCTGGGACAGCCCCAGCATTTT. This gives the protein CASSPLLGQPQHF.

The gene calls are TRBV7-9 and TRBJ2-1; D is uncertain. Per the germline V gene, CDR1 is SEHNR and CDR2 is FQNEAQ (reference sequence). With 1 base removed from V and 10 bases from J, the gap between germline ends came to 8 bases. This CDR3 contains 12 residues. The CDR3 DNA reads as TGTGCCAGCAGCTTAGTGGTGGCCGAGCAGTTCTTC. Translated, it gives CASSLVVAEQFF.

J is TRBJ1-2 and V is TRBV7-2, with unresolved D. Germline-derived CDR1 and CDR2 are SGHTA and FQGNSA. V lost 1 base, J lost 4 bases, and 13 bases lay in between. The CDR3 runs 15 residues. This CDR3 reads CASSLVTLSRYGYTF. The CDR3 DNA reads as TGTGCCAGCAGCTTAGTCACCCTGAGCCGCTATGGCTACACCTTC.

The CDR3 DNA follows: TGCGCCAGCAGCTTGAGTCTCCCGACAGGGGGGGCAGATACGCAGTATTTT. It specifies CASSLSLPTGGADTQYF. The chain couples TRBV5-1 to TRBJ2-3, with 9 bases lining up with TRBD1. Germline values: CDR1 SGHRS, CDR2 YFSETQ. Losses at the gene ends were 1 base for V and 4 bases for J; bases not matched to a gene: 10. This CDR3 has 17 residues.

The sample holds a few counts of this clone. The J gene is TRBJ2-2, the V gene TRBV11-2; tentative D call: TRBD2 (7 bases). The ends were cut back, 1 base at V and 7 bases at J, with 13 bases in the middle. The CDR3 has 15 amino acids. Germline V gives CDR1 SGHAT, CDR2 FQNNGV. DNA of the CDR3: TGTGCCAGCAGCTTAGGGCCAGGGGAGGGCGGGGAGCTGTTTTTT. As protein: CASSLGPGEGGELFF.

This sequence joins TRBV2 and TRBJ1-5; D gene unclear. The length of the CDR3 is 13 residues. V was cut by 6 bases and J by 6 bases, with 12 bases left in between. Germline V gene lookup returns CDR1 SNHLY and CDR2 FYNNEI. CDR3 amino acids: CASRTSPSQPQHF. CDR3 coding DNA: TGTGCCAGCAGGACCTCGCCCAGTCAGCCCCAGCATTTT. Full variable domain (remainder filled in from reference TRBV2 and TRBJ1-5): EPEVTQTPSHQVTQMGQEVILRCVPISNHLYFYWYRQILGQKVEFLVSFYNNEISEKSEIFDDQFSVERPDGSNFTLKIRSTKLEDSAMYFCASRTSPSQPQHFGDGTRLSIL.

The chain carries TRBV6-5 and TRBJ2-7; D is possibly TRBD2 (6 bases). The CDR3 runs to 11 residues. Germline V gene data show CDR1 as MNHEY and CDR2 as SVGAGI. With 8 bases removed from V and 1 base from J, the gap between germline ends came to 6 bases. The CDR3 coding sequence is TGTGCCAGCGGACTATCCTACGAGCAGTACTTC. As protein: CASGLSYEQYF.

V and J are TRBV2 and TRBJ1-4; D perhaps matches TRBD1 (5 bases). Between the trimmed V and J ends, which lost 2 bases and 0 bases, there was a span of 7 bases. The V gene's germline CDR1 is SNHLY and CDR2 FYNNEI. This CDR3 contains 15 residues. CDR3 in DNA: TGTGCCAGCAGTGAATGGACATCAACTAATGAAAAACTGTTTTTT. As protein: CASSEWTSTNEKLFF.

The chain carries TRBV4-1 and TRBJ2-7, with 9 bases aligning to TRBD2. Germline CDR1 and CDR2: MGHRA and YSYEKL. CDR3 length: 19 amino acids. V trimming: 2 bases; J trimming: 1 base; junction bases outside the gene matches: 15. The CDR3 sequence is CASSQRRALLAGSSYEQYF. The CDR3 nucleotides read TGCGCCAGCAGCCAACGGCGCGCCCTCCTAGCGGGATCTTCCTACGAGCAGTACTTC.

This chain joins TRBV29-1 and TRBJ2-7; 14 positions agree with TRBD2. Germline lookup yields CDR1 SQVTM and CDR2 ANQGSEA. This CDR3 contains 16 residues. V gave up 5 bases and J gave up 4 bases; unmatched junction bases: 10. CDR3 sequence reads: CSVPLTSGGAPYEQYF. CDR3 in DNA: TGCAGCGTTCCATTGACTAGCGGGGGGGCTCCGTACGAGCAGTACTTC.

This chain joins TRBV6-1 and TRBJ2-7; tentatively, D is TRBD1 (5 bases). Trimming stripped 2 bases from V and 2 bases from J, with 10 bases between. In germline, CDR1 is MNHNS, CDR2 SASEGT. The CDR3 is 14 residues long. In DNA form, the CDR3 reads TGTGCCAGCAGTGAATGGCAGGGCCCCTACGAGCAGTACTTC. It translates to CASSEWQGPYEQYF.

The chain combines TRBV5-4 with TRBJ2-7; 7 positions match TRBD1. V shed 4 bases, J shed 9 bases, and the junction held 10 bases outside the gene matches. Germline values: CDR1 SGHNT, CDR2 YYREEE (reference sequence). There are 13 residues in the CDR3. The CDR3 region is CASSRDSLSGQYF. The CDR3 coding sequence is TGTGCCAGCAGCCGGGACAGCCTCTCCGGGCAGTACTTC.

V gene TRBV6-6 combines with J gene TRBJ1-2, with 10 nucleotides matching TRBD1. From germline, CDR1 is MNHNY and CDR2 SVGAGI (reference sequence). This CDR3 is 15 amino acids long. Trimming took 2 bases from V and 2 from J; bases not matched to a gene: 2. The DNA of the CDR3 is TGTGCCAGCAGTTACGGACAGGGGGTAAACTATGGCTACACCTTC. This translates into CASSYGQGVNYGYTF.

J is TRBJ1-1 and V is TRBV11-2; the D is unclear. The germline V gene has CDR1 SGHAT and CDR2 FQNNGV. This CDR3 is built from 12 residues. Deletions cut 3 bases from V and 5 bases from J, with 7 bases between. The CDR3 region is CASSLGVTEAFF. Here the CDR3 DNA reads TGTGCCAGCAGCTTGGGCGTAACTGAAGCTTTCTTT.

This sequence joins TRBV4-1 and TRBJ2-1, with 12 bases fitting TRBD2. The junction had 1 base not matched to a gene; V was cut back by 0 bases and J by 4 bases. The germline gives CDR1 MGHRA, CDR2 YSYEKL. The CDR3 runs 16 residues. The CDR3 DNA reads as TGCGCCAGCAGCCAAGAGCTAGCGGGAGGGTACAATGAGCAGTTCTTC. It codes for CASSQELAGGYNEQFF.

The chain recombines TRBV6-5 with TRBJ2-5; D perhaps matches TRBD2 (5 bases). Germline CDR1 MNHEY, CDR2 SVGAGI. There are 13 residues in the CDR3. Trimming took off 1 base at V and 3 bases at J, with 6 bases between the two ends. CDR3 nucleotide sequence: TGTGCCAGCAGTTACTTGGAGGAAGAGACCCAGTACTTC. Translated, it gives CASSYLEEETQYF.